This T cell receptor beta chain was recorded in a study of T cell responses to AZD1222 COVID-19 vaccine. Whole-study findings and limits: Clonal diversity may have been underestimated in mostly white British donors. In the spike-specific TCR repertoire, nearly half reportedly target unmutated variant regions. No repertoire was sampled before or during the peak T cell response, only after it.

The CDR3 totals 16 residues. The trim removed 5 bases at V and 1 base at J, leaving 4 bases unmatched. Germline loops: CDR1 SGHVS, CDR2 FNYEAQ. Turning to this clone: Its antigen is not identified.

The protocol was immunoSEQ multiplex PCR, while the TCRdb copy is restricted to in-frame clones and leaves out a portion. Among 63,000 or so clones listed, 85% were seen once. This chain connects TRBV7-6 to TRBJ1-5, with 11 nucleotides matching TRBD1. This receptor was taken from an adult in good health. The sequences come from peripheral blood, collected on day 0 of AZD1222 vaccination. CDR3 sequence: CASSPGTGGSNQPQHF. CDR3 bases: TGTGCCAGCAGCCCGGGGACAGGGGGGAGCAATCAGCCCCAGCATTTT.